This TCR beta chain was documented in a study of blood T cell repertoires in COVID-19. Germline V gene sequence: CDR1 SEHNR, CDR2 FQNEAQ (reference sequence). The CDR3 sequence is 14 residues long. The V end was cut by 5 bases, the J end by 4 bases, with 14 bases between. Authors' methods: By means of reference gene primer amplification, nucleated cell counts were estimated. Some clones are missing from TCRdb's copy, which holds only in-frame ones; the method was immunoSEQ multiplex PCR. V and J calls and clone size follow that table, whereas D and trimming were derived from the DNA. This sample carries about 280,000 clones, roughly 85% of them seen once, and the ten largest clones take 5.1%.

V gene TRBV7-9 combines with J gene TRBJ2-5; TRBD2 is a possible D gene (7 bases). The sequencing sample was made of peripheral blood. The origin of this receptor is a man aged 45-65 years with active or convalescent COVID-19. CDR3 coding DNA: TGTGCCAGCAGCATCGGGGGGCTAGCAGAGACCCAGTACTTC. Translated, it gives CASSIGGLAETQYF. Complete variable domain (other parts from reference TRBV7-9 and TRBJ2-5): DTGVSQNPRHKITKRGQNVTFRCDPISEHNRLYWYRQTLGQGPEFLTYFQNEAQLEKSRLLSDRFSAERPKGSFSTLEIQRTEQGDSAMYLCASSIGGLAETQYFGPGTRLLVL.